The clone carrying this T cell receptor beta chain was detected only once. These data originate in a study of tumor-infiltrating lymphocytes in primary liver carcinoma. Unsorted whole blood yielded the blood RNA, and germline DNA was also extracted. V gave up 5 bases and J gave up 0 bases, with 14 bases separating them. The germline V gene has CDR1 KGHSH and CDR2 LQKENI. This CDR3 has 15 residues. The researchers produced TCR beta cDNA from roughly 500 ng total RNA with a constant-region primer. Sequencing libraries for TCR beta derived from three nested multiplex PCR rounds that used slightly modified ARM-PCR. The first two PCR rounds used TRBV1-TRBV30 forward primers with a C-beta reverse primer, roughly 11 cycles each. In TCRdb, the multiplex PCR reads were re-called with MiXCR into one record per CDR3 protein. The data contain just over 300,000 distinct CDR3 sequences, 50% to 60% of them seen just once; the ten biggest clones take up about a sixth.

The sequencing input was peripheral blood. The genes are TRBV18 and TRBJ2-7, with a possible D match to TRBD1 (6 bases). This TCR was sampled from a woman in her 30s with primary liver carcinoma and hepatitis B virus infection. The DNA of the CDR3 is TGTGCCAGCTCATCCCAGGGGAGTCTCTCCTACGAGCAGTACTTC. It encodes CASSSQGSLSYEQYF.